A selection of T cell receptor beta chains follows, all from one sample in a study of blood T cell repertoires in COVID-19. Assay used: immunoSEQ multiplex PCR; TCRdb lists only in-frame clones, some missing. The sample lists some 150,000 clones; about 82% were seen once. Source material: peripheral blood. These receptors were obtained from a woman between 40 and 50 years old with active or convalescent COVID-19. The conserved cysteine and the conserved F or W are not part of the CDR3 here.

TRBJ2-1 TRBV30 14 AWSPDWGLGRGEQF
TRBJ1-1 TRBV12-1 13 ASSFGGRGYTRTF
TRBJ1-1 TRBV18 12 ASSPTGMNTEAF
TRBJ2-7 TRBV11-2 13 ASSLYGTGSYEQY
TRBJ1-2 TRBV4-1 13 ASSQRRTGTDGYT
TRBJ1-2 TRBV21-1 12 ASSKYPGNYGYT
TRBJ2-1 TRBV9 14 ASSPSGGNSYNEQF
TRBJ1-5 TRBV6-5 12 ASRGSRGGQPQH
TRBJ2-7 TRBV28 12 ASRDRRNSYEQY
TRBJ2-7 TRBV7-2 13 ASSGEGLAFNEQY
TRBJ2-2 TRBV5-1 12 ASNAGTHTGELF
TRBJ1-3 TRBV28 14 ASSLFDSLSGNTIY
TRBJ1-2 TRBV12-5 13 ASAPRDREAYGYT
TRBJ1-2 TRBV24-1 12 ATSDIQVVHGYT
TRBJ2-1 TRBV11-2 14 ASSLVTGGAYNEQF
TRBJ1-1 TRBV6-2/TRBV6-3 15 ASSSYPNTLSGTEAF
TRBJ2-7 TRBV10-1 14 ASSETGGIGSYEQY
TRBJ1-5 TRBV27 13 ASSLSPDRVQPQH
TRBJ1-1 TRBV6-6 10 ATDGGNTEAF
TRBJ1-5 TRBV19 11 ASSNQGNQPQH
TRBJ2-1 TRBV10-3 12 AITPGQLYNEQF
TRBJ1-2 TRBV11-2 13 ASSLLTGGIYGYT
TRBJ1-4 TRBV5-1 12 ASSLQGLNEKLF
TRBJ1-2 TRBV27 15 ASSFSLPSRETYGYT
TRBJ2-7 TRBV28 11 ASTRTGDDEQY
TRBJ1-1 TRBV29-1 10 SGWAGRTEAF
TRBJ2-3 TRBV2 12 ASERAGLTDTQY